The rows below give T cell receptor beta chains drawn from one sample of a study of cytomegalovirus exposure and HLA in healthy donors. Method: immunoSEQ multiplex PCR; TCRdb's copy keeps in-frame clones and lacks some. The table shows 150,000 to 200,000 clones, with about four fifths occurring only once. The sequencing sample was made of PBMCs. The receptors derive from a woman between 50 and 59 years old in good health and CMV-seronegative. Both conserved end residues are part of each CDR3. A D gene is named only where the DNA matches it firmly. Clone size appears in some rows only: once, few, many, or a class for an expanded clone.

j_gene,d_gene,abundance,v_gene,len,CDR3aa,CDR3nt
TRBJ2-7,TRBD1,-,TRBV25-1,13,CASSVTGAHEQYF,TGTGCCAGCAGTGTGACAGGGGCACACGAGCAGTACTTC
TRBJ1-1,-,-,TRBV7-2,13,CASSAGTTPGAFF,TGTGCCAGCAGCGCCGGGACTACCCCGGGGGCTTTCTTT
TRBJ1-1,TRBD1,-,TRBV7-8,14,CASSPGGMNTEAFF,TGTGCCAGCAGCCCAGGGGGGATGAACACTGAAGCTTTCTTT
TRBJ1-5,-,-,TRBV6-5,15,CASSTGTKGNQPQHF,TGTGCCAGCAGCACCGGGACAAAGGGCAATCAGCCCCAGCATTTT
TRBJ2-7,TRBD2,-,TRBV6-6,15,CASRSDLAATYEQYF,TGTGCCAGCAGATCAGACCTAGCGGCAACCTACGAGCAGTACTTC
TRBJ2-1,TRBD1,-,TRBV6-1,15,CATKIEGQAYNEQFF,TGTGCCACCAAGATAGAGGGACAGGCCTACAATGAGCAGTTCTTC
TRBJ2-7,TRBD1,few,TRBV11-2,17,CASSTPKRGQRYYEQYF,TGTGCCAGCAGCACACCGAAGAGGGGACAGAGATACTACGAGCAGTACTTC
TRBJ2-3,-,once,TRBV25-1,14,CASSRRASGDTQYF,TGTGCCAGCAGTAGGAGGGCCTCGGGAGATACGCAGTATTTT
TRBJ2-2,TRBD2,-,TRBV5-4,19,CASSTGGRLAGVQAGELFF,TGTGCCAGCAGCACCGGAGGGCGACTAGCGGGAGTCCAAGCCGGGGAGCTGTTTTTT
TRBJ1-5,TRBD1,-,TRBV6-5,14,CASSKDRGRGPQHF,TGTGCCAGCAGTAAGGACAGGGGGAGAGGGCCCCAGCATTTT
TRBJ2-7,TRBD2,-,TRBV10-1,15,CASSPLAGSLGEQYF,TGCGCCAGCAGTCCACTAGCGGGATCCCTCGGAGAGCAGTACTTC
TRBJ1-1,-,-,TRBV18,14,CASSQGVGNTEAFF,TGTGCCAGCTCGCAGGGTGTGGGGAACACTGAAGCTTTCTTT
TRBJ1-1,-,few,TRBV19,15,CASSIVGRGNTEAFF,TGTGCCAGTAGTATAGTCGGCAGGGGGAACACTGAAGCTTTCTTT
TRBJ1-2,-,-,TRBV7-2,17,CASTQAAGSTGPKGYTF,TGTGCCAGCACCCAAGCAGCTGGATCCACAGGTCCAAAGGGCTACACCTTC
TRBJ1-2,-,-,TRBV27,15,CASSSARGPSYGYTF,TGTGCCAGCAGTTCCGCCAGGGGACCGAGCTATGGCTACACCTTC
TRBJ2-7,-,-,TRBV30,12,CAWKQGTYEQYF,TGTGCCTGGAAACAGGGAACCTACGAGCAGTACTTC
TRBJ2-3,TRBD2,few,TRBV10-3,14,CAISDGGDTDTQYF,TGTGCCATCAGTGATGGGGGGGACACAGATACGCAGTATTTT
TRBJ2-2,-,-,TRBV5-8,14,CASSSGQRTGELFF,TGTGCCAGCAGCTCTGGACAAAGAACCGGGGAGCTGTTTTTT
TRBJ2-5,TRBD2,-,TRBV5-1,18,CASSGRGTSGSGQETQYF,TGCGCCAGCAGCGGGCGAGGGACTAGCGGGAGTGGCCAAGAGACCCAGTACTTC
TRBJ2-2,-,-,TRBV5-1,15,CASSSTGQNTGELFF,TGTGCCAGCAGCTCAACAGGACAGAACACCGGGGAGCTGTTTTTT
TRBJ2-7,TRBD1,-,TRBV28,16,CASSLGPGQGSYEQYF,TGTGCCAGCAGCCTAGGGCCGGGACAGGGTTCCTACGAGCAGTACTTC
TRBJ1-4,TRBD1,-,TRBV29-1,13,CSVVTGAGEKLFF,TGCAGCGTTGTAACAGGGGCGGGTGAAAAACTGTTTTTT
TRBJ2-1,TRBD2,-,TRBV28,14,CASRFSGRGAEQFF,TGTGCCAGCAGATTTAGCGGGAGGGGGGCTGAGCAGTTCTTC
TRBJ2-7,-,-,TRBV7-9,12,CASSLELYEQYF,TGTGCCAGCAGCTTAGAACTCTACGAGCAGTACTTC
TRBJ1-2,-,-,TRBV28,14,CASSLNLGSYGYTF,TGTGCCAGCAGCCTAAACCTAGGGAGCTATGGCTACACCTTC
TRBJ1-1,-,-,TRBV28,13,CASTGVLNTEAFF,TGTGCCAGCACAGGGGTATTGAACACTGAAGCTTTCTTT
TRBJ1-1,TRBD1,-,TRBV29-1,13,CSVKGQADTEAFF,TGCAGCGTGAAGGGACAGGCCGACACTGAAGCTTTCTTT
TRBJ1-5,TRBD1,-,TRBV2,14,CASSKGDRGQPQHF,TGTGCCAGCTCGAAGGGGGACAGGGGGCAGCCCCAGCATTTT
TRBJ2-5,TRBD2,-,TRBV6-5,15,CASSISGGLQETQYF,TGTGCCAGCAGCATTAGCGGGGGGTTACAAGAGACCCAGTACTTC
TRBJ2-3,-,-,TRBV7-2,16,CASSLGASPSTDTQYF,TGTGCCAGCAGCTTAGGTGCTAGCCCTAGCACAGATACGCAGTATTTT
TRBJ2-6,-,-,TRBV28,17,CASSLTRAGAGANVLTF,TGTGCCAGCAGTTTAACCCGTGCAGGGGCCGGGGCCAACGTCCTGACTTTC